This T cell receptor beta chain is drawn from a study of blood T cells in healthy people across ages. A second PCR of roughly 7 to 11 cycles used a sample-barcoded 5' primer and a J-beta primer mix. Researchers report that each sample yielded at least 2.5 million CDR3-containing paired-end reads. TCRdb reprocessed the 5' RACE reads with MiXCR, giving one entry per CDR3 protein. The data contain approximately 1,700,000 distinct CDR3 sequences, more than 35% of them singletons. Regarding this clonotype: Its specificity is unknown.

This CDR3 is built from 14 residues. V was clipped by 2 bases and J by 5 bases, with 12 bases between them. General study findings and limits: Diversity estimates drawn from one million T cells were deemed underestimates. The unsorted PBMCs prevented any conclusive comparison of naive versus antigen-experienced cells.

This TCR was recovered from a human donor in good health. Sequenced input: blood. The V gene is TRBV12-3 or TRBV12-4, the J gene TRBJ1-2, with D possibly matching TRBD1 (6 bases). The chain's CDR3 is CASSLFRTEYGYTF. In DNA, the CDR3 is TGTGCCAGCAGTTTATTTAGGACAGAATATGGCTACACCTTC.